Detailed here is one T cell receptor (beta chain). The specificity of this receptor is unknown. No base quality information exists; no much larger clone differs at one position. The library relied on PCR. The run used an Illumina HiSeq 2500. TCR library preparation used molecular barcoding, with unique molecular identifiers applied to normalize quantification of the TCRbeta repertoire. The public sequencing data were trimmed at Q25 with fastp and processed into clonotypes with MiXCR by TCRdb, which kept only in-frame beta chains. Every CDR3 protein is listed once, alongside the most common genes and DNA of its rows. Across this sample there are around 360,000 distinct CDR3 sequences, with approximately 10% seen only once. 2% to 3% of the sample rests with the top ten. The sample originates from a study of T-cell reconstitution after alpha-beta-depleted transplantation in children (dated by TCRdb to 2016 to 2017). Background on the whole study: Using TCR repertoire profiling, the study quantitatively followed how T-cell immune reconstitution unfolded in children after TCRalphabeta/CD19-depleted allogeneic hematopoietic cell transplantation.

The TCR originated in a human donor who donated a stem cell graft to a child with acute lymphoblastic leukemia. This specimen consisted of PBMCs from the stem cell graft donor, obtained from the stem cell graft.

The nucleotide sequence is given as TGTGCCAGCAGCGTCACAGGGGGCGCGGGAGGAGCTTTCTTT. Its product reads: CASSVTGGAGGAFF. The V and J segments used are TRBV9 and TRBJ1-1; TRBD1 aligns with 9 central bases. V has 2 bases trimmed and J has 10 bases trimmed; junction bases matching no gene number 9. Taken from cysteine to phenylalanine, the CDR3 has 14 residues. Only the CDR3 DNA stays, 42 bases, in frame from base 1. CDR1 and CDR2 (SGDLS, YYNGEE) derive from the germline V gene. Reference TRBV9 and TRBJ1-1 proteins supply the regions before and after the CDR3; the full variable domain is: DSGVTQTPKHLITATGQRVTLRCSPRSGDLSVYWYQQSLDQGLQFLIQYYNGEERAKGNILERFSAQQFPDLHSELNLSSLELGDSALYFCASSVTGGAGGAFFGQGTRLTVV.